The clone carrying this TCR beta chain is a singleton in its sample. Its matching antigen is unknown. The data were obtained in a study of metastatic and nonmetastatic thyroid tumors. The overall study: Repertoires were compared across blood and tumor or nodule tissue from malignant and benign thyroid patients.

V was pared by 5 bases and J by 7 bases, with 12 bases of the junction left unmatched. The CDR3 covers 16 residues. The germline gives CDR1 SNHLY, CDR2 FYNNEI. Authors' analysis steps: Clinicopathological groups supplied CDR3 differences that were used to build a distant-metastasis classifier for papillary thyroid cancer. TCRdb re-analyzed the PCR reads using MiXCR. The V and J calls and clone size are TCRdb's, not the authors'. The sample has 15,000 to 20,000 clones, around 38% seen once. Patients had received no treatment of any kind before thyroid surgery. Study observations and caveats: Compared with benign nodules, malignant thyroid tumors were reported to have significantly higher TCR beta diversity in both blood and tumor.

The sequenced sample was tumor tissue. The chain couples TRBV2 to TRBJ1-5, with TRBD1 matching over 9 bases. This sequence originates from a female donor with papillary thyroid cancer or a benign thyroid nodule (not recorded which). Some clones in this sample may be carry-over from other donors' samples. The CDR3 region is CASSPRTGVPEQPQHF. In nucleotides, the CDR3 is TGTGCCAGCAGTCCCAGGACAGGGGTCCCTGAACAGCCCCAGCATTTT.